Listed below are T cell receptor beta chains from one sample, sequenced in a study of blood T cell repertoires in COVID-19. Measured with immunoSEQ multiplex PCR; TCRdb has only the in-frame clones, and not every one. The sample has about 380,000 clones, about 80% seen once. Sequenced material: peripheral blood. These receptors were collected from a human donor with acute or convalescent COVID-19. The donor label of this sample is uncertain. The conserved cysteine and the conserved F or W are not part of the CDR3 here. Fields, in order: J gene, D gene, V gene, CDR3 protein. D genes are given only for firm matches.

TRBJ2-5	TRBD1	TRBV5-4	ASSDETTGGKTQY
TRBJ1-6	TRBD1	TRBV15	ATSRVVGQGGRSPLH
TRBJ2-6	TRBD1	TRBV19	ASSPGQGSSGANVLT
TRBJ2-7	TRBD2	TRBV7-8	ASILGASGGRHEQY
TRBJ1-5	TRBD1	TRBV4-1	ASSPIGTGNQPQH
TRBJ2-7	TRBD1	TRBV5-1	ASSLGGTGAYEQY
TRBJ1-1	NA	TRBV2	ASTGDTEAF
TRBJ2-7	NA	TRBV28	ASSLVSVRVNEQY
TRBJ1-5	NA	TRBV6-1	ASSDQGGGNQPQH
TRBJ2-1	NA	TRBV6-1	ASSDLLSDNEQF
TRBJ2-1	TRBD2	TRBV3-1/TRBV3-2	ASSQSRWTSGAYNEQF
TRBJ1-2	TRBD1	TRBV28	ASSPVGQGIGFGYT
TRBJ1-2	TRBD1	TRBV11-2	ASSLGGQGQWYYGYT
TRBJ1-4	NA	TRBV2	ASSEGGAANEKLF
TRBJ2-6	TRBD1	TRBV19	ASSSHSPGGQGTNVLT
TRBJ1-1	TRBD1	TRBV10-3	AISPTGGITEAF
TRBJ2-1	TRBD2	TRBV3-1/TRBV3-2	ASSQTRGGYNEQF
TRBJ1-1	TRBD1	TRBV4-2	ASSQRDRDPSGAF
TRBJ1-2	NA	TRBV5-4	ASSLDGNYGYT
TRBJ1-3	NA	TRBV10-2	ASSRGRDGNTIY
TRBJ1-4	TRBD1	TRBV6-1	ASSGVPGQGLREKLF
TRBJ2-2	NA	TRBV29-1	SVLTGQVTGELF
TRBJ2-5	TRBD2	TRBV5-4	ASSLSPGGGNKETQY
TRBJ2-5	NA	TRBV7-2	ASRDPGAPGETQY
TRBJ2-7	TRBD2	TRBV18	ASSPLAGTSGTYEQY
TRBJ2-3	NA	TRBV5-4	ASSLAQKRRDTQY